Each of the 4 T cell receptor beta chains below was sequenced from the same sample in a study of prognosis after radiotherapy for stage I lung cancer. Multiplex PCR, run in two rounds, amplified TCR beta CDR3 from genomic DNA. Each TRBV and TRBJ gene had its own primer in the first PCR round. TCRdb reprocessed the multiplex PCR reads with MiXCR, giving one entry per CDR3 protein. The profile shows tens of thousands of distinct CDR3 sequences, around 38% of them singletons. Material: PBMCs, obtained before or after stereotactic body radiation therapy (not recorded which). These TCRs come from a donor at least 50 years old with non-small cell lung cancer.

This clonotype was observed many times. The chain has TRBV20-1 and TRBJ2-3; 9 bases match TRBD1. J lost 3 bases, V lost 3 bases, and 7 bases had no gene match. This CDR3 region has 15 residues. Germline V gene sequence: CDR1 DFQATT, CDR2 SNEGSKA (reference sequence). For the CDR3, the DNA is TGCAGTGCTAGTTCCCCGGGACAGGGAACAGATACGCAGTATTTT. This gives the protein CSASSPGQGTDTQYF.

Only one count was recorded for this clonotype. The chain couples TRBV30 to TRBJ1-2; TRBD1 might be the D (5 bases). CDR3 length: 13 amino acids. Germline values: CDR1 GTSNPN, CDR2 SVGIG (reference sequence). V was trimmed by 4 bases and J by 2 bases, leaving 11 bases between them. For the CDR3, the DNA is TGTGCCTGGAAAAGTCCAGGGAACTATGGCTACACCTTC. Encoded protein: CAWKSPGNYGYTF.

V and J are TRBV29-1 and TRBJ1-1; D is undetermined. Germline CDR1 is SQVTM and CDR2 is ANQGSEA. The CDR3 has 10 residues. The CDR3 reads CTVGGTEAFF. The DNA for the CDR3 is TGCACGGTCGGCGGAACTGAAGCTTTCTTT.

This chain joins TRBV27 and TRBJ1-6; D possibly corresponds to TRBD1 (5 bases). Trimming took 8 bases from V and 9 from J, leaving 14 bases between them. From germline, CDR1 is MNHEY and CDR2 SMNVEV (reference sequence). This CDR3 has 13 amino acids. CDR3 sequence (DNA): TGTGCCAGCCGCGGGGACTCGAGTTCACCCCTCCACTTT. It specifies CASRGDSSSPLHF.